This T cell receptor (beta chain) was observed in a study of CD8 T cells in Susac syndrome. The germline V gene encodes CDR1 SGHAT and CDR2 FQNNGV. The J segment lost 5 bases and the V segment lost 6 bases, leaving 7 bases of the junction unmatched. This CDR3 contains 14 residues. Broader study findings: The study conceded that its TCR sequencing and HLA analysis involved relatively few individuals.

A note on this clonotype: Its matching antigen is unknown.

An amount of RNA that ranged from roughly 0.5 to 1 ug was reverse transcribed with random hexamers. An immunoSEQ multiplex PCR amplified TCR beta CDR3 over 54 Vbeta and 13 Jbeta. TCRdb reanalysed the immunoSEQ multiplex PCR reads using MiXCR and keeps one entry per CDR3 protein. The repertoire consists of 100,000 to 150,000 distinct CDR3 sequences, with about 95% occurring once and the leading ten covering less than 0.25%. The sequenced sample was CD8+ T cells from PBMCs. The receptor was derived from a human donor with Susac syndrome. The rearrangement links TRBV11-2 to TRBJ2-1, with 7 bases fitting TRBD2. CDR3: CASRSAGTHNEQFF. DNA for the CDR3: TGTGCCAGCAGGTCAGCGGGAACCCACAATGAGCAGTTCTTC.